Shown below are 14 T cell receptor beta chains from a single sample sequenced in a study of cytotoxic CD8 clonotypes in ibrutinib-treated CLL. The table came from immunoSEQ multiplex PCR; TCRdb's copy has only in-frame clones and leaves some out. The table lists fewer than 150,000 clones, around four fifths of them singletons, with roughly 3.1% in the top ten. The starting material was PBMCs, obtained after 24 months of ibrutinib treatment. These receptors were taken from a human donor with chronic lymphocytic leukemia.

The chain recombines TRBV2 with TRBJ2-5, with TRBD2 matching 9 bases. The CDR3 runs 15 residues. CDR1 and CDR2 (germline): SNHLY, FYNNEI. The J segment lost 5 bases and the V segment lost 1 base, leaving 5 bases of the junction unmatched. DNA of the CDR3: TGTGCCAGCAGTGAAGAGCGGGGGGCACTGGAGACCCAGTACTTC. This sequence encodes CASSEERGALETQYF. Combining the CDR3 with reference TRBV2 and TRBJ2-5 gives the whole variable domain EPEVTQTPSHQVTQMGQEVILRCVPISNHLYFYWYRQILGQKVEFLVSFYNNEISEKSEIFDDQFSVERPDGSNFTLKIRSTKLEDSAMYFCASSEERGALETQYFGPGTRLLVL.

The CDR3 is CASSLDQTYRHEQFF. CDR3 sequence (DNA): TGTGCCAGCAGCTTAGATCAGACCTACCGACATGAGCAGTTCTTC. This chain links TRBV7-9 with TRBJ2-1, with D uncertain. Germline-derived CDR1 and CDR2 are SEHNR and FQNEAQ (reference sequence). This CDR3 comprises 15 residues. The V gene lost 1 base and the J gene lost 8 bases, with 15 bases spanning the gap.

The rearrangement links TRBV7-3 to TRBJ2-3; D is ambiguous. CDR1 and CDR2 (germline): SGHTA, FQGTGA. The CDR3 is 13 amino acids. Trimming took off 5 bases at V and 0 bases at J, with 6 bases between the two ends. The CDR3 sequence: CASSRISTDTQYF. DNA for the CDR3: TGTGCCAGCAGCCGAATTAGCACAGATACGCAGTATTTT.

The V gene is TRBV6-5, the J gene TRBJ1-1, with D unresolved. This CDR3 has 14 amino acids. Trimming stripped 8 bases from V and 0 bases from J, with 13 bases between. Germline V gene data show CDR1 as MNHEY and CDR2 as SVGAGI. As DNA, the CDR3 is TGTGCCAGCCGCAAGCCGGGATTGAACACTGAAGCTTTCTTT. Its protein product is CASRKPGLNTEAFF.

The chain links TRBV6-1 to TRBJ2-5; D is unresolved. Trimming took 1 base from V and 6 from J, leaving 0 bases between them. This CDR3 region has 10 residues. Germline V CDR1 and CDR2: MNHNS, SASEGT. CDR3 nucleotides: TGTGCCAGCAGTGAAGAGACCCAGTACTTC. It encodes CASSEETQYF.

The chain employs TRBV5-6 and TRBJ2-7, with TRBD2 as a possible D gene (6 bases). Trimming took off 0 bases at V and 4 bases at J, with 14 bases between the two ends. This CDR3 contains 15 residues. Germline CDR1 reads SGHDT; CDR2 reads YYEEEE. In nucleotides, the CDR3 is TGTGCCAGCAGCTTGGGTTCGGGACTCCCTTACGAGCAGTACTTC. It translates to CASSLGSGLPYEQYF.

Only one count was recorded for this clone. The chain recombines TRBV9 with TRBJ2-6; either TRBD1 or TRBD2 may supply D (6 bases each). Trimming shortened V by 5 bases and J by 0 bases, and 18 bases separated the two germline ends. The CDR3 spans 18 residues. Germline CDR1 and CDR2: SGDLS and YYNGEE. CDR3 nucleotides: TGTGCCAGCAGTGGGAACAGGGTCGGGGGCTCTGGGGCCAACGTCCTGACTTTC. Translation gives CASSGNRVGGSGANVLTF.

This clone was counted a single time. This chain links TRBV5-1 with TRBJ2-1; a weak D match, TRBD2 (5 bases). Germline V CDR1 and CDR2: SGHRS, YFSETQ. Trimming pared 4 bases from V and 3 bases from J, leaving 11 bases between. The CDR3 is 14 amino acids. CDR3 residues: CASSEAADYNEQFF. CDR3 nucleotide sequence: TGCGCCAGCAGCGAAGCGGCTGACTACAATGAGCAGTTCTTC.

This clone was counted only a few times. This CDR3 is CASSQVAQLNTEAFF. For the CDR3, the DNA is TGCGCCAGCAGCCAAGTGGCACAGCTAAACACTGAAGCTTTCTTT. The chain couples TRBV4-3 to TRBJ1-1, with D uncertain. The CDR3 covers 15 residues. The germline CDR1 and CDR2 sequences are LGHNA and YSLEER. V lost 1 base, J lost 2 bases, and 11 bases lay in between.

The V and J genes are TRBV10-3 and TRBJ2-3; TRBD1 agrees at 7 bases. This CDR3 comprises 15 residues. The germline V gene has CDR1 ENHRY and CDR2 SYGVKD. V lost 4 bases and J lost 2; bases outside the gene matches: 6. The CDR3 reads CAISVQGPTTDTQYF. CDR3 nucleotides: TGTGCCATCAGTGTACAGGGGCCCACCACAGATACGCAGTATTTT.

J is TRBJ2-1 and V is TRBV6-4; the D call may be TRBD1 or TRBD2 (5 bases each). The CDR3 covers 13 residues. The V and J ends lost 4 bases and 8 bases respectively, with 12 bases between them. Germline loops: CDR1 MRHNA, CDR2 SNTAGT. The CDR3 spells CASSGGVRHEQFF. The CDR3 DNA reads TGTGCCAGCAGTGGAGGGGTCAGGCATGAGCAGTTCTTC.

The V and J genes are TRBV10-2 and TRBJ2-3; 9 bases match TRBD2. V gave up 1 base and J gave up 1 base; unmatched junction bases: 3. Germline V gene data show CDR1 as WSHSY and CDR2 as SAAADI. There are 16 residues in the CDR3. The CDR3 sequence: CASSEWGLARTDTQYF. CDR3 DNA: TGCGCCAGCAGTGAGTGGGGACTAGCCCGCACAGATACGCAGTATTTT.

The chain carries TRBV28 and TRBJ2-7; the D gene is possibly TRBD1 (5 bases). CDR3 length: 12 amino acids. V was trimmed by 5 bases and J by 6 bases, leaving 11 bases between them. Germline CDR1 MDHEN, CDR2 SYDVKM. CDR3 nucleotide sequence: TGTGCCAGCAGTCAACAGGCTCCCGAGCAGTACTTC. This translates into CASSQQAPEQYF.

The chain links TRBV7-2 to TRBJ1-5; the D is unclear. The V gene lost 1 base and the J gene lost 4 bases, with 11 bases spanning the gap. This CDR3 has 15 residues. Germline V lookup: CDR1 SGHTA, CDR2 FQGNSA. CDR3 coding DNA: TGTGCCAGCAGCTTAGTCGGCAGAACAAATCAGCCCCAGCATTTT. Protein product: CASSLVGRTNQPQHF.